This TCR beta chain was sequenced during a study of T cell responses to AZD1222 COVID-19 vaccine. Overall study context: Investigators merged groups given second doses at roughly 4 or roughly 12 weeks.

TCRdb keeps only in-frame clones here, not all; method: immunoSEQ multiplex PCR. The data contain 95,000 to 150,000 clones, roughly 84% of them singletons. Study-level points and caveats: Reports say nearly half of spike-specific TCRs go after unmutated variant regions. Possibly, clonal diversity was underestimated; donors were largely white British and included more females. Researchers took repertoire samples only after the peak T cell response had come.

This clone was detected once. Its cognate antigen is unknown. V lost 2 bases to trimming and J lost 7 bases; unmatched junction nucleotides: 0. CDR3 length equals 13 residues. Germline CDR1 reads KGHSH; CDR2 reads LQKENI. The source is an adult in good health. This chain joins TRBV18 and TRBJ2-1; 9 nucleotides line up with TRBD1. The source material was peripheral blood, sampled on day 0 of AZD1222 vaccination. The CDR3 sequence is CASSPGTGNEQFF. The CDR3 DNA follows: TGTGCCAGCTCACCAGGGACAGGGAATGAGCAGTTCTTC.